One and the same sample provided the 10 T cell receptor beta chains below, sequenced in a study of preoperative IRX-2 immunotherapy in early breast cancer. Produced via immunoSEQ multiplex PCR; TCRdb's table is partial and in-frame only. Of 25,000 or so clones in the sample, approximately 90% were seen once. Treatment denoted: preoperative locoregional IRX-2 cytokine immunotherapy. This sample comprised tumor tissue, obtained after IRX-2 immunotherapy. The source is a human donor with breast cancer.

Only one count was recorded for this clone. V and J are TRBV27 and TRBJ2-7; no clear D gene. CDR3 length: 14 residues. Germline V CDR1 and CDR2: MNHEY, SMNVEV (reference sequence). V was trimmed by 3 bases and J by 1 base, leaving 10 bases between them. CDR3 coding DNA: TGTGCCAGCAGTTTTGGCAGAAAGTCCTACGAGCAGTACTTC. As protein: CASSFGRKSYEQYF.

This chain uses TRBV5-1 with TRBJ2-7; the D gene could be TRBD1 or TRBD2 (5 bases each). Trimming removed 0 bases at V and 6 bases at J, with 10 bases between. Per germline, CDR1 SGHRS and CDR2 YFSETQ. CDR3 length: 13 amino acids. CDR3 nucleotides: TGCGCCAGCAGCTTGGAGGGGAGACGCGAGCAGTACTTC. This encodes CASSLEGRREQYF.

The chain employs TRBV2 and TRBJ2-7; perhaps TRBD2 as D (5 bases). This CDR3 is 10 amino acids long. Germline V gives CDR1 SNHLY, CDR2 FYNNEI. Trimming pared 8 bases from V and 7 bases from J, leaving 9 bases between. CDR3 protein: CASLRGEQYF. The CDR3 nucleotides are TGTGCCAGCTTACGGGGTGAGCAGTACTTC. The full variable domain, its missing parts supplied by reference TRBV2 and TRBJ2-7, is EPEVTQTPSHQVTQMGQEVILRCVPISNHLYFYWYRQILGQKVEFLVSFYNNEISEKSEIFDDQFSVERPDGSNFTLKIRSTKLEDSAMYFCASLRGEQYFGPGTRLTVT.

The chain uses TRBV27 and TRBJ1-2; 10 bases fit TRBD1. Germline CDR1 and CDR2: MNHEY and SMNVEV (reference sequence). The J segment lost 3 bases and the V segment lost 5 bases, leaving 6 bases of the junction unmatched. The CDR3 covers 15 residues. The DNA for the CDR3 is TGTGCCAGCAGTACCCAAGGACAGGGGGACTATGGCTACACCTTC. Encoded protein: CASSTQGQGDYGYTF.

This sequence joins TRBV5-4 and TRBJ2-3; a possible D gene is TRBD2 (5 bases). Germline V gene lookup returns CDR1 SGHNT and CDR2 YYREEE (reference sequence). V shed 4 bases and J shed 5 bases, with 11 bases lying between them. The length of the CDR3 is 13 residues. Here the CDR3 DNA reads TGTGCCAGCAGCCCTCCAGGAGGAGATACGCAGTATTTT. Amino acids: CASSPPGGDTQYF. The variable domain in full, with the rest retrieved from reference TRBV5-4 and TRBJ2-3, is ETGVTQSPTHLIKTRGQQVTLRCSSQSGHNTVSWYQQALGQGPQFIFQYYREEENGRGNFPPRFSGLQFPNYSSELNVNALELDDSALYLCASSPPGGDTQYFGPGTRLTVL.

This chain links TRBV5-4 with TRBJ2-7; TRBD2 agrees at 7 bases. The CDR3 contains 15 residues. Germline CDR1 reads SGHNT; CDR2 reads YYREEE (reference sequence). V lost 1 base and J lost 0; bases outside the gene matches: 4. The CDR3 DNA reads as TGTGCCAGCAGCTTGTTCGGGGGGAGCTCCTACGAGCAGTACTTC. Amino acids: CASSLFGGSSYEQYF.

The chain couples TRBV19 to TRBJ2-6; no firm D call. Germline values: CDR1 LNHDA, CDR2 SQIVND (reference sequence). Trimming cost V 5 bases and J 0 bases, with 11 bases left between them. The CDR3 extends over 16 amino acids. The CDR3 nucleotides are TGTGCCAGTAGTTTAAAGCACCTCTCTGGGGCCAACGTCCTGACTTTC. It translates to CASSLKHLSGANVLTF.

The rearrangement joins TRBV7-6 to TRBJ2-1; possible D gene TRBD1, 5 bases. V lost 6 bases and J lost 2, with 14 bases in between. The germline V gene encodes CDR1 SGHVS and CDR2 FNYEAQ. This CDR3 region has 15 residues. As DNA, the CDR3 is TGTGCCAGCAGTTTTGAGGACACGACCTACAATGAGCAGTTCTTC. It codes for CASSFEDTTYNEQFF.

The chain employs TRBV11-1 and TRBJ1-3; D not certain. V dropped 3 bases and J dropped 0 bases, with 3 bases sitting between them. Germline V gene sequence: CDR1 SGHAT, CDR2 FQDESV (reference sequence). The CDR3 is 13 residues long. CDR3 coding DNA: TGTGCCAGCAGCTTTGCCTCTGGAAACACCATATATTTT. Its translation: CASSFASGNTIYF.

CDR3 amino acids: CASSLARDSYNSPLHF. The CDR3 nucleotides are TGTGCCAGCAGTTTAGCTAGGGACTCCTATAATTCACCCCTCCACTTT. The rearrangement joins TRBV28 to TRBJ1-6; D call uncertain. Deletions cut 2 bases from V and 0 bases from J, with 8 bases between. This CDR3 has 16 residues. Germline V gene sequence: CDR1 MDHEN, CDR2 SYDVKM.